This T cell receptor (beta chain) emerged from a study of CD8+CD57+ T cells in acquired aplastic anemia. Study-wide background: Sorted CD4+ and CD8+ cells yielded 3.2 ug of DNA on average.

Patients sequenced had flow cytometry evidence of CD8+CD57+ cell expansion. Among the patients, none had received any therapy at the time of blood sampling. This CDR3 spans 15 amino acids. The V gene lost 6 bases and the J gene lost 10 bases, with 19 bases spanning the gap. Germline V gene lookup returns CDR1 MGHDK and CDR2 SYGVNS. Remarks on this clonotype: Its antigen is undetermined.

Broader study findings: CD8+ Simpson's diversity showed no significant patient-control difference. The number of CD8+ CDR3 sequences shared by patients and controls was around 30.

TCR beta VDJ combinations and CDR3 sequences were profiled from genomic DNA. Each CDR3 protein is one row after TCRdb ran MiXCR on the reads. The sample shows some 150,000 distinct CDR3 sequences, roughly half of them seen only once. Sequenced material: sorted CD4+, CD8+, or CD8+CD57+ T cells (not recorded which) from PBMCs. The rearrangement joins TRBV25-1 to TRBJ1-6; tentative D call: TRBD1 (6 bases). This clonotype was sampled from a human donor with aplastic anemia. CDR3 protein: CASSPPEGQSSPLHF. The DNA of the CDR3 is TGTGCCAGCAGCCCTCCCGAGGGACAAAGCTCACCCCTCCACTTT. The whole variable domain, remainder taken from reference TRBV25-1 and TRBJ1-6, is EADIYQTPRYLVIGTGKKITLECSQTMGHDKMYWYQQDPGMELHLIHYSYGVNSTEKGDLSSESTVSRIRTEHFPLTLESARPSHTSQYLCASSPPEGQSSPLHFGNGTRLTVT.